This T cell receptor (beta chain) is drawn from a study of T cells after yellow fever vaccination (dated by TCRdb to the late 2010s). About the study as a whole: The SMART-Seq v4 Ultra Low Input RNA kit was used to prepare libraries from fractions with low cell numbers. Blood was collected at multiple timepoints before and after primary and secondary immunization, and bulk PBMC replicates and cell subsets were isolated. To follow T-cell clones before and after both primary and booster YFV17D yellow fever vaccination, bulk TCR alpha and beta repertoires underwent longitudinal sequencing. The cohort comprised two healthy male donors, one aged 18 to 30 and one aged 30 to 39 years.

The CDR3 goes from the cysteine to the phenylalanine over 12 residues. Here the CDR3 DNA is all that survives: 36 bases in frame from base 1. CDR1 and CDR2 are read off the germline V gene (reference sequence) as MNHNY and SVGAGI. Compared with germline, V lacks 10 bases and J lacks 6 bases; bases without a gene match: 8. TCR cDNA was synthesized by 5'RACE template switching, through which a universal primer site and unique molecular identifiers were introduced. cDNA synthesis was primed from both the TCR alpha and TCR beta constant segments. Library amplification used two PCR steps, and the second PCR step added sample barcodes and sequencing adapters. Sequencing of libraries was performed on Illumina HiSeq 2500 (2x100 bp) or NovaSeq (2x150 bp). From the authors' description of their analysis: Demultiplexing of reads and collapsing into UMI consensus sequences were performed with MIGEC, and V(D)J alignment was carried out with MiXCR. Vaccine-responding clonotypes were identified with edgeR using replicate PBMC samples, with FDR below 0.01 and a log2 fold change above 5 up to day 15 being required. Each bulk clonotype received a CD4 or CD8 identity based on whether the sequenced CD4 or CD8 repertoire contained that clonotype at higher abundance. Starting from the raw public reads, TCRdb applied fastp trimming at Q25, assembled clones with MiXCR and retained in-frame beta chains. Each record represents a unique CDR3 protein, reported with the most common genes and DNA among its rows. These V and J calls originate from TCRdb's pipeline instead of the authors' own analysis. The sample includes about 170,000 distinct CDR3 sequences, with 6.2% observed a single time. The ten most abundant clones make up 2.9% of the sample.

In the paper's terms, the treatment or condition label means: live attenuated yellow fever vaccine strain. PBMCs were isolated from peripheral blood using a standard Ficoll-Paque protocol. Dynabeads CD4 and CD8 positive selection kits were used to isolate CD4 and CD8 T-cell fractions. TriZol was used to extract RNA from bulk PBMCs, from CD4 and CD8 fractions, and from dextramer-positive and dextramer-negative fractions. Ten or more counts support this clonotype. Its binding antigen is unknown. Base quality data are lacking; no much larger clone is found one base away. Summary of the overall study and its limitations: A small fraction of clonotypes appeared in both the CD4 and CD8 compartments, likely as a result of convergent recombination. Computational filtering was needed because FACS-sorted repertoires could contain abundant contaminating clonotypes from the bulk population. After the booster, most clones that had expanded after primary vaccination were detected again (roughly 96% of CD4 and 88% of CD8), suggesting broad maintenance of memory. The secondary T-cell response was weaker than the primary response but faster, peaking on day 5 instead of day 15. Because the study included only a couple of donors, the extent to which the findings can be generalized is limited.

The sequences come from CD4+ T cells sorted from PBMCs, collected on the day of the first yellow fever vaccination. The V and J segments used are TRBV6-6 and TRBJ1-2; 7 nucleotides in the junction match TRBD1. The clonotype originates from a young man who received the YFV17D yellow fever vaccine. The DNA reads TGTGCCATCTCCGTAGGGGGCGATGGCTACACCTTC. This codes for CAISVGGDGYTF.